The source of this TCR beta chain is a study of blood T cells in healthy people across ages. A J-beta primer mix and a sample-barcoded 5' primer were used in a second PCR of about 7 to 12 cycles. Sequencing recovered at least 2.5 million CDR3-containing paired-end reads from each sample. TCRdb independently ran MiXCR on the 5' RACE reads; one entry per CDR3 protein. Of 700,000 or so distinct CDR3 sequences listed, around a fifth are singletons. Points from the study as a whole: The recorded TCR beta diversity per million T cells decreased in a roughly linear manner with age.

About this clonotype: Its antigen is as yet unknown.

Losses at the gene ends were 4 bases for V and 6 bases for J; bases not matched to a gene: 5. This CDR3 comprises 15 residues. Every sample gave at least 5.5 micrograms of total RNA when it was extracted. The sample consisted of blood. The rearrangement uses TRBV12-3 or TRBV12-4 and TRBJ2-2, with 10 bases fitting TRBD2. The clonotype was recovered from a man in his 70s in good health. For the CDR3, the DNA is TGTGCCAGCAGTTCTTCTAGCGGGAGTTCCGGGGAGCTGTTTTTT. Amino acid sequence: CASSSSSGSSGELFF.